These 25 T cell receptor beta chains were all obtained from the same sample, sequenced in a study of cytomegalovirus exposure and HLA in healthy donors. This PCR relied on a set of 60 Vbeta primers and 13 Jbeta primers. Some clones are missing from TCRdb's copy, which holds only in-frame ones; the method was immunoSEQ multiplex PCR. The data hold about 170,000 clones, with roughly 70% observed a single time. The sample taken for sequencing was PBMCs. All receptors come from a girl aged 5 to 17 in good health and CMV-seronegative.

This clone was observed a handful of times. V is TRBV5-1 and J is TRBJ2-7; 10 bases agree with TRBD1. J gave up 5 bases and V 1 base, and 3 bases lay outside the gene matches. This CDR3 is built from 14 residues. Germline V gives CDR1 SGHRS, CDR2 YFSETQ. The CDR3 protein is CASSLRDRGDEQYF. CDR3 in DNA: TGCGCCAGCAGCTTGAGGGACAGGGGAGACGAGCAGTACTTC.

The V and J genes are TRBV4-1 and TRBJ2-5, with D maybe TRBD2 (6 bases). V was trimmed by 1 base and J by 3 bases, leaving 18 bases between them. Per the germline V gene, CDR1 is MGHRA and CDR2 is YSYEKL. The CDR3 is 17 residues long. CDR3 sequence (DNA): TGCGCCAGCAGCCAAGCGTCCACTAGCCGCAGGGAAGAGACCCAGTACTTC. Its translation: CASSQASTSRREETQYF.

The V call is TRBV9, the J call TRBJ1-1, with D possibly TRBD1 on 5 matching bases. V dropped 0 bases and J dropped 1 base, with 10 bases sitting between them. Germline assignment: CDR1 SGDLS and CDR2 YYNGEE. CDR3 length: 15 amino acids. The DNA for the CDR3 is TGTGCCAGCAGCGTAGCCGACAGCTCGAACACTGAAGCTTTCTTT. Translation: CASSVADSSNTEAFF.

The rearrangement links TRBV2 to TRBJ2-7; TRBD2 matches at 15 bases. The CDR3 is 15 amino acids. Germline assignment: CDR1 SNHLY and CDR2 FYNNEI. Germline trimming cut 4 bases from V and 7 bases from J; bases unmatched to any gene: 5. Here the CDR3 DNA reads TGTGCCAGCAGTGGGACTAGCGGGGGGGCAGGAGAGCAGTACTTC. It encodes CASSGTSGGAGEQYF.

The rearrangement links TRBV6-4 to TRBJ1-2; 8 positions agree with TRBD1. The V and J ends lost 3 bases and 8 bases, in that order; junction bases with no gene match: 8. CDR1 is MRHNA and CDR2 is SNTAGT in the germline V gene. This CDR3 has 14 amino acids. CDR3 nucleotide sequence: TGTGCCAGCAGTGAGATACCCGGGACAGGCGGCTACACCTTC. Translating it yields CASSEIPGTGGYTF.

Only a few counts were recorded for this clone. This rearrangement joins TRBV15 to TRBJ1-4, with 8 bases identical to TRBD1. After removal of 0 bases from V and 3 bases from J, the junction contained 9 bases not matched to a gene. CDR1 LNHNV and CDR2 YYDKDF come from the germline V gene (reference sequence). The length of the CDR3 is 18 residues. CDR3 in amino acids: CATSRDRAGGMANEKLFF. DNA for the CDR3: TGTGCCACCAGCAGAGATCGGGCAGGGGGCATGGCTAATGAAAAACTGTTTTTT.

This clone has only a few counts. The rearrangement joins TRBV5-1 to TRBJ1-5, with 8 bases lining up with TRBD1. The V gene end was trimmed by 3 bases and the J gene end by 7 bases; junction bases not matched to a gene: 3. In germline, CDR1 is SGHRS, CDR2 YFSETQ. The CDR3 is 13 amino acids. The CDR3 reads CASSSQGGQPQHF. DNA of the CDR3: TGCGCCAGCAGCTCACAGGGGGGCCAGCCCCAGCATTTT.

The V call is TRBV9, the J call TRBJ2-1, with D possibly TRBD1 on 6 matching bases. Germline V CDR1 and CDR2: SGDLS, YYNGEE. Trimming took off 4 bases at V and 8 bases at J, with 16 bases between the two ends. The CDR3 is 14 amino acids. The CDR3 region has the DNA TGTGCCAGCAGCCCCTCCCCACCAGGGGATGAGCAGTTCTTC. Translated: CASSPSPPGDEQFF.

The rearrangement joins TRBV5-1 to TRBJ1-1, with 7 bases fitting TRBD1. Trimming at V came to 2 bases and at J to 0 bases, leaving 7 bases not matched to a gene. The CDR3 covers 16 residues. Germline values: CDR1 SGHRS, CDR2 YFSETQ. The CDR3 is CASSFTLGQLNTEAFF. The CDR3 region has the DNA TGCGCCAGCAGCTTCACCCTGGGACAGTTGAACACTGAAGCTTTCTTT. Drawing the rest from reference TRBV5-1 and TRBJ1-1, the complete variable domain is KAGVTQTPRYLIKTRGQQVTLSCSPISGHRSVSWYQQTPGQGLQFLFEYFSETQRNKGNFPGRFSGRQFSNSRSEMNVSTLELGDSALYLCASSFTLGQLNTEAFFGQGTRLTVV.

The rearrangement joins TRBV4-1 to TRBJ2-7; TRBD1 matches at 9 bases. This CDR3 is built from 16 residues. Looked up from germline, CDR1 is MGHRA and CDR2 is YSYEKL. With 6 bases clipped from V and 3 bases from J, the junction kept 12 bases outside the gene matches. The CDR3 DNA sequence: TGCGCCAGCAGACAAACAAATACGGGACAGGGCTACGAGCAGTACTTC. Protein product: CASRQTNTGQGYEQYF.

This rearrangement joins TRBV4-1 to TRBJ1-2; D may be TRBD1 (6 bases). Germline V gene lookup returns CDR1 MGHRA and CDR2 YSYEKL. Trimming left V 0 bases short and J 7 bases short, with 24 bases between. This CDR3 region has 18 residues. The DNA for the CDR3 is TGCGCCAGCAGCCAAGATTACCCGAGCGCCGGGACACAGGCTGGCTACACCTTC. Protein product: CASSQDYPSAGTQAGYTF.

This chain's CDR3 is CASSETTGGTDTQYF. As DNA, the CDR3 is TGTGCCAGCAGTGAGACAACGGGGGGAACAGATACGCAGTATTTT. The chain couples TRBV6-1 to TRBJ2-3, with TRBD2 matching 7 bases. Unmatched junction bases numbered 6, after V lost 3 bases and J lost 3 bases. CDR1 is MNHNS, CDR2 SASEGT, per germline. The CDR3 spans 15 residues.

This clone was seen only once. The rearrangement joins TRBV11-2 to TRBJ2-1; TRBD1 is a possible D gene (5 bases). The CDR3 runs 14 residues. With 6 bases removed from V and 4 bases from J, the gap between germline ends came to 13 bases. Germline V gene sequence: CDR1 SGHAT, CDR2 FQNNGV. CDR3: CASSSGQVYNEQFF. Written as DNA, the CDR3 is TGTGCCAGCAGTTCAGGGCAAGTATACAATGAGCAGTTCTTC. The full variable domain, rest sourced from reference TRBV11-2 and TRBJ2-1, is EAGVAQSPRYKIIEKRQSVAFWCNPISGHATLYWYQQILGQGPKLLIQFQNNGVVDDSQLPKDRFSAERLKGVDSTLKIQPAKLEDSAVYLCASSSGQVYNEQFFGPGTRLTVL.

The gene calls are TRBV4-2 and TRBJ2-1, with 8 bases aligning to TRBD1. This CDR3 is 18 amino acids long. Germline CDR1 is LGHNA and CDR2 is YNFKEQ. Trimming took 0 bases from V and 5 from J; bases not matched to a gene: 12. CDR3 DNA: TGTGCCAGCAGCCAAGATGGGTTCGGCAGGGGGCTTAACAATGAGCAGTTCTTC. Residues: CASSQDGFGRGLNNEQFF.

J is TRBJ1-1 and V is TRBV27, with TRBD1 matching over 8 bases. Trimming took 0 bases from V and 11 from J; bases not matched to a gene: 5. This CDR3 contains 13 residues. CDR1 is MNHEY and CDR2 is SMNVEV in the germline V gene (reference sequence). CDR3 loop: CASSLSQGAGAFF. In nucleotides, the CDR3 is TGTGCCAGCAGTTTATCGCAGGGGGCAGGGGCTTTCTTT.

This clone has a handful of counts. The chain employs TRBV27 and TRBJ1-5; TRBD1 aligns across 9 bases. J gave up 3 bases and V 6 bases, and 12 bases lay outside the gene matches. The CDR3 runs 17 residues. Germline V CDR1 and CDR2: MNHEY, SMNVEV (reference sequence). The CDR3 protein is CASRPHADRGANQPQHF. In DNA, the CDR3 is TGTGCCAGCAGACCTCATGCGGACAGGGGTGCCAATCAGCCCCAGCATTTT.

The chain recombines TRBV7-9 with TRBJ1-1; no reliable D call. Germline values: CDR1 SEHNR, CDR2 FQNEAQ (reference sequence). Deletions cut 1 base from V and 7 bases from J, with 10 bases between. This CDR3 spans 13 amino acids. CDR3 loop: CASSLVQNLEAFF. The CDR3 nucleotides are TGTGCCAGCAGCTTAGTCCAGAACCTTGAAGCTTTCTTT. Variable domain in full (rest from reference TRBV7-9 and TRBJ1-1): DTGVSQNPRHKITKRGQNVTFRCDPISEHNRLYWYRQTLGQGPEFLTYFQNEAQLEKSRLLSDRFSAERPKGSFSTLEIQRTEQGDSAMYLCASSLVQNLEAFFGQGTRLTVV.

V gene TRBV19 combines with J gene TRBJ1-4; a possible D gene is TRBD1 (6 bases). This CDR3 contains 14 residues. The germline CDR1 and CDR2 sequences are LNHDA and SQIVND (reference sequence). The V end lost 6 bases, the J end lost 3 bases, and 11 bases lay between the germline ends. CDR3 loop: CASRHRVANEKLFF. The CDR3 coding sequence is TGTGCCAGTAGGCACAGGGTTGCTAATGAAAAACTGTTTTTT.

V is TRBV10-2 and J is TRBJ1-6; D is unclear. The germline gives CDR1 WSHSY, CDR2 SAAADI. The germline V and J ends were trimmed by 6 bases and 6 bases, with 6 bases remaining between them. The CDR3 loop spans 12 amino acids. The CDR3 here is CASRNSNSPLHF. DNA of the CDR3: TGCGCCAGCAGAAACAGTAATTCACCCCTCCACTTT.

Of note for this clone: Distinct nucleotide sequences in the sample also encode this CDR3. The chain joins TRBV2 to TRBJ2-5, with 8 bases lining up with TRBD1. With 6 bases clipped from V and 6 bases from J, the junction kept 12 bases outside the gene matches. The CDR3 loop spans 15 amino acids. CDR1 is SNHLY, CDR2 FYNNEI, per germline. CDR3 sequence: CASRGLRTGLKTQYF. The DNA of the CDR3 is TGTGCCAGCAGGGGGCTAAGGACAGGGTTGAAGACCCAGTACTTC.

The CDR3 DNA follows: TGCGCCAGCAGCCAAGAACAGGGAACTCAGCCCCAGCATTTT. Amino acid sequence: CASSQEQGTQPQHF. The rearrangement links TRBV4-1 to TRBJ1-5; tentatively, D is TRBD1 (6 bases). The CDR3 spans 14 residues. Per germline, CDR1 MGHRA and CDR2 YSYEKL. V was clipped by 0 bases and J by 6 bases, with 9 bases between them.

V is TRBV7-9 and J is TRBJ1-2; D unclear. This CDR3 comprises 13 residues. CDR1 is SEHNR and CDR2 is FQNEAQ in the germline V gene (reference sequence). Trimming took 1 base from V and 8 from J, leaving 11 bases between them. CDR3 nucleotides: TGTGCCAGCAGCTTAGAGCAGGAATTCGGCTACACCTTC. This sequence encodes CASSLEQEFGYTF.

The rearrangement links TRBV5-4 to TRBJ2-2, with D tentatively TRBD1 (5 bases). This CDR3 comprises 13 residues. Trimming pared 4 bases from V and 3 bases from J, leaving 7 bases between. Germline CDR1 is SGHNT and CDR2 is YYREEE (reference sequence). CDR3 sequence: CASSTRDTGELFF. DNA for the CDR3: TGTGCCAGCAGCACCAGGGACACCGGGGAGCTGTTTTTT.

This clone has just a few counts. The rearrangement uses TRBV30 and TRBJ1-1; unclear D gene. V was trimmed by 4 bases and J by 4 bases, leaving 13 bases between them. This CDR3 contains 13 residues. Germline assignment: CDR1 GTSNPN and CDR2 SVGIG (reference sequence). Here the CDR3 DNA reads TGTGCCTGGACCGGTCCCCGCGGCACTGAAGCTTTCTTT. Residues: CAWTGPRGTEAFF.

The chain employs TRBV7-8 and TRBJ2-3; 11 nucleotides line up with TRBD2. V shed 5 bases and J 1 base; nucleotides not matched to a gene: 5. This CDR3 has 16 amino acids. Germline V gene lookup returns CDR1 SGHVS and CDR2 FQNEAQ. CDR3 residues: CASSLLTSGGTDTQYF. The CDR3, as DNA: TGTGCCAGCAGCCTCCTGACTAGCGGGGGCACAGATACGCAGTATTTT.